This T cell receptor (beta chain) was documented in a study of circulating and synovial CD4+ cells in juvenile arthritis. Donors were patients with active juvenile idiopathic arthritis. Sequenced by immunoSEQ multiplex PCR; TCRdb stores in-frame clones only, minus some. The table includes about 30,000 clones, around 93% detected once. Trimming removed 1 base from V and 8 bases from J, with 6 bases in between. This CDR3 spans 12 amino acids. Germline V gene data show CDR1 as KGHSH and CDR2 as LQKENI. The genes are TRBV18 and TRBJ2-1, with D unclear. The sequenced material came from CD4+ T cells from blood. The sequence was obtained from a human donor with juvenile idiopathic arthritis. The CDR3 region is CASSPLSYEQFF. For the CDR3, the DNA is TGTGCCAGCTCACCACTTTCCTATGAGCAGTTCTTC.